The T cell receptor beta chain described here comes from a study of shared clonotypes between healthy human individuals. In the case of this clone: The identical CDR3 is also encoded by other nucleotide sequences in the sample.

Adult donors, all healthy and HIV-negative, had no recent acute infections or vaccinations. Deep-level running was used for the assay. Sequenced by immunoSEQ multiplex PCR; TCRdb stores in-frame clones only, minus some. Of a few hundred thousand clones listed, roughly 79% are singletons. The TCR originated in a woman between 40 and 55 years old in good health. Some clones in this sample may be carry-over from other donors' samples. Sequenced input: PBMCs.

The CDR3 reads CAIKRTGRDVVLYF. The CDR3 DNA reads as TGTGCCATCAAACGGACAGGAAGAGACGTAGTGCTGTACTTC. The chain links TRBV10-3 to TRBJ2-7; 7 positions match TRBD1. The trim removed 7 bases at V and 12 bases at J, leaving 18 bases unmatched. This CDR3 has 14 amino acids. Germline-derived CDR1 and CDR2 are ENHRY and SYGVKD.